A single sample is the source of the 26 T cell receptor beta chains below, sequenced in a study of cytomegalovirus exposure and HLA in healthy donors. This PCR relied on a set of 60 Vbeta primers and 13 Jbeta primers. Data came from immunoSEQ multiplex PCR; TCRdb stores just in-frame clones and leaves some out. The sample lists about 130,000 clones, around 77% seen once, with 2% to 2.5% in the top ten. The specimen was PBMCs. Source of these receptors: a young man in good health and CMV-seronegative.

The CDR3 nucleotides are TGTGCCAGCAGCTCCGGGTTCTCCTCCTACGAGCAGTACTTC. Protein product: CASSSGFSSYEQYF. This chain links TRBV11-2 with TRBJ2-7; D unclear. Trimming pared 4 bases from V and 0 bases from J, leaving 10 bases between. CDR1 and CDR2 (germline): SGHAT, FQNNGV. The CDR3 is 14 residues long.

V is TRBV10-3 and J is TRBJ2-7; D is perhaps TRBD2 (5 bases). The ends were cut back, 6 bases at V and 2 bases at J, with 5 bases in the middle. The CDR3 totals 11 residues. Germline assignment: CDR1 ENHRY and CDR2 SYGVKD. The CDR3 loop is CAISGTYEQYF. For the CDR3, the DNA is TGTGCCATCAGCGGGACCTACGAGCAGTACTTC.

This clone was observed a single time. J is TRBJ2-7 and V is TRBV28, with 10 nucleotides matching TRBD2. CDR1 and CDR2 from the germline V gene are MDHEN and SYDVKM. The CDR3 has 18 amino acids. V was clipped by 3 bases and J by 2 bases; unmatched bases: 13. DNA of the CDR3: TGTGCCAGCAGTTTCCCTAGCGGGAGCGCATACCCCACCTACGAGCAGTACTTC. Protein sequence: CASSFPSGSAYPTYEQYF.

This chain links TRBV7-9 with TRBJ1-3; the D is unclear. From germline, CDR1 is SEHNR and CDR2 FQNEAQ (reference sequence). Trimming stripped 5 bases from V and 3 bases from J, with 11 bases between. The CDR3 covers 14 residues. This CDR3 is CASSHTAIGNTIYF. CDR3 DNA sequence: TGTGCCAGCAGCCATACAGCTATTGGAAACACCATATATTTT.

With regard to this clone: The junction departs from germline at one end; a sequencing error may be responsible. The rearrangement joins TRBV7-7 to TRBJ2-1; tentatively, D is TRBD2 (6 bases). This CDR3 is 15 amino acids long. Looked up from germline, CDR1 is SSHAT and CDR2 is FNYEAQ (reference sequence). CDR3 in amino acids: CASSLEAGNYNEQFF. In DNA, the CDR3 is TGTGCTAGCAGCTTAGAAGCGGGCAACTACAATGAGCAGTTCTTC. Based on the CDR3 plus reference TRBV7-7 and TRBJ2-1, the full variable domain is GAGVSQSPRYKVTKRGQDVTLRCDPISSHATLYWYQQALGQGPEFLTYFNYEAQPDKSGLPSDRFSAERPEGSISTLTIQRTEQRDSAMYRCASSLEAGNYNEQFFGPGTRLTVL.

The rearrangement links TRBV2 to TRBJ2-3; TRBD2 agrees at 10 bases. The CDR3 extends over 14 amino acids. Trimming at V came to 4 bases and at J to 8 bases, leaving 6 bases not matched to a gene. CDR1 SNHLY and CDR2 FYNNEI come from the germline V gene. The CDR3 nucleotides are TGTGCCAGCAGTGTGGCTAGCGGGAGTGGTACGCAGTATTTT. Translated, it gives CASSVASGSGTQYF.

The chain is built from TRBV12-5 and TRBJ2-1; the match to TRBD1 covers 8 bases. This CDR3 is 16 amino acids long. With 1 base clipped from V and 3 bases from J, the junction kept 5 bases outside the gene matches. Germline CDR1 is LGHNT and CDR2 is FRNRAP. CDR3 nucleotide sequence: TGTGCTAGTGGTTTGGGTTACAGGGGGGACTACAATGAGCAGTTCTTC. Its protein is CASGLGYRGDYNEQFF.

The chain combines TRBV11-3 with TRBJ1-1, with a possible D match to TRBD1 (6 bases). Germline values: CDR1 SGHNT, CDR2 YENEEA. The CDR3 has 15 amino acids. Trimming took off 3 bases at V and 4 bases at J, with 15 bases between the two ends. Written as DNA, the CDR3 is TGTGCCAGCAGCTTGGGGGCAGGGGAAGGCACTGAAGCTTTCTTT. Its protein product is CASSLGAGEGTEAFF.

The gene calls are TRBV2 and TRBJ1-2, with TRBD1 matching over 7 bases. Germline CDR1 is SNHLY and CDR2 is FYNNEI. V lost 5 bases to trimming and J lost 6 bases; unmatched junction nucleotides: 3. The CDR3 covers 12 residues. The CDR3 DNA sequence: TGTGCCAGCAGTCAGACAGGGAATGGCTACACCTTC. Translation gives CASSQTGNGYTF.

This rearrangement joins TRBV4-1 to TRBJ2-5; TRBD2 aligns across 11 bases. The CDR3 spans 15 residues. The V gene end was trimmed by 4 bases and the J gene end by 1 base; junction bases not matched to a gene: 2. CDR1 and CDR2 from the germline V gene are MGHRA and YSYEKL. The CDR3 coding sequence is TGCGCCAGCAGCCTGGGACTAGCGGCCCAAGAGACCCAGTACTTC. Its protein product is CASSLGLAAQETQYF.

The table lists this clone with a count of one. V gene TRBV5-1 combines with J gene TRBJ2-3; TRBD2 agrees at 7 bases. CDR1 SGHRS and CDR2 YFSETQ come from the germline V gene. The ends lost 0 bases at V and 4 bases at J; junction bases unmatched: 8. The CDR3 covers 16 residues. This CDR3 reads CASSLERRGVADTQYF. The DNA of the CDR3 is TGCGCCAGCAGCTTGGAGCGACGGGGGGTCGCAGATACGCAGTATTTT.

This rearrangement joins TRBV19 to TRBJ2-5; 8 bases map to TRBD2. Germline CDR1 LNHDA, CDR2 SQIVND (reference sequence). V was pared by 6 bases and J by 4 bases, with 4 bases of the junction left unmatched. The CDR3 sequence is 13 residues long. The chain's CDR3 is CASSGRVSETQYF. CDR3 in DNA: TGTGCCAGTAGCGGGAGGGTTTCAGAGACCCAGTACTTC.

J is TRBJ2-3 and V is TRBV28, with D unresolved. V was pared by 4 bases and J by 4 bases, with 3 bases between. Germline lookup yields CDR1 MDHEN and CDR2 SYDVKM. CDR3 length: 11 residues. CDR3 in amino acids: CASSSADTQYF. CDR3 nucleotide sequence: TGTGCCAGCAGTTCGGCAGATACGCAGTATTTT.

The chain has TRBV10-3 and TRBJ1-2, with 8 bases aligning to TRBD1. The germline V gene has CDR1 ENHRY and CDR2 SYGVKD. This CDR3 is 14 amino acids long. V was pared by 6 bases and J by 0 bases, with 3 bases of the junction left unmatched. CDR3 protein: CAIRGQGSNYGYTF. The DNA of the CDR3 is TGTGCCATCAGAGGACAGGGCTCTAACTATGGCTACACCTTC.

The rearrangement uses TRBV5-1 and TRBJ1-4, with a weak D call TRBD1 (5 bases). V dropped 4 bases and J dropped 5 bases, with 12 bases sitting between them. Looked up from germline, CDR1 is SGHRS and CDR2 is YFSETQ. This CDR3 has 14 amino acids. The CDR3 DNA follows: TGCGCCAGCAGCGCGGACACAGGCAATGAAAAACTGTTTTTT. Encoded protein: CASSADTGNEKLFF.

V usage is TRBV5-1 and J usage is TRBJ2-1, with 8 bases matching TRBD2. This CDR3 contains 12 residues. Losses at the gene ends were 2 bases for V and 12 bases for J; bases not matched to a gene: 4. Germline V gene sequence: CDR1 SGHRS, CDR2 YFSETQ. The CDR3 nucleotides are TGCGCCAGCAGCTTTGACGGGAGGGTGCAGTTCTTC. Its protein is CASSFDGRVQFF.

There are a few counts of this clone. The V gene is TRBV7-6, the J gene TRBJ2-5; a possible D gene is TRBD2 (6 bases). Per the germline V gene, CDR1 is SGHVS and CDR2 is FNYEAQ. With 5 bases removed from V and 1 base from J, the gap between germline ends came to 14 bases. The CDR3 loop spans 15 amino acids. The CDR3 DNA reads TGTGCCAGCAGCCGTAACGCGGGGTCCCAAGAGACCCAGTACTTC. As protein: CASSRNAGSQETQYF.

A remark on this clone: A read error may account for a junction end that differs from germline. The chain uses TRBV7-7 and TRBJ2-7, with a possible D match to TRBD1 (6 bases). The CDR3 loop spans 13 amino acids. Germline assignment: CDR1 SSHAT and CDR2 FNYEAQ (reference sequence). CDR3 nucleotides: TGTGCTAGCAGCCCCGGACAGTCCTACGAGCAGTACTTC. Protein product: CASSPGQSYEQYF.

This clone was seen only once. This rearrangement joins TRBV19 to TRBJ2-2, with a tentative D call TRBD2 (5 bases). Trimming cost V 5 bases and J 4 bases, with 14 bases left between them. The CDR3 is 15 amino acids. CDR1 and CDR2 (germline): LNHDA, SQIVND (reference sequence). CDR3 coding DNA: TGTGCCAGTAGTGCCTTCGATGGGAGCACCGGGGAGCTGTTTTTT. This encodes CASSAFDGSTGELFF. Together with reference TRBV19 and TRBJ2-2, the CDR3 gives the full variable domain: DGGITQSPKYLFRKEGQNVTLSCEQNLNHDAMYWYRQDPGQGLRLIYYSQIVNDFQKGDIAEGYSVSREKKESFPLTVTSAQKNPTAFYLCASSAFDGSTGELFFGEGSRLTVL.

This chain links TRBV5-1 with TRBJ2-3, with 8 bases lining up with TRBD2. CDR3 length equals 14 residues. Germline CDR1 reads SGHRS; CDR2 reads YFSETQ. J was trimmed by 3 bases and V by 8 bases; bases with no gene match: 8. The CDR3 spells CASNPGLGTDTQYF. CDR3 nucleotides: TGCGCCAGTAACCCGGGACTAGGGACAGATACGCAGTATTTT.

The chain has TRBV19 and TRBJ2-7; 8 nucleotides agree with TRBD2. This CDR3 contains 14 residues. Germline V gene data show CDR1 as LNHDA and CDR2 as SQIVND (reference sequence). Trimming removed 1 base from V and 4 bases from J; junction bases left unmatched: 3. The CDR3, as DNA: TGTGCCAGTAGTATAGGAACTAGCGGATACGAGCAGTACTTC. Its translation is CASSIGTSGYEQYF.

The chain is built from TRBV9 and TRBJ2-3; D not resolved. The CDR3 extends over 16 amino acids. Trimming took off 5 bases at V and 0 bases at J, with 16 bases between the two ends. From germline, CDR1 is SGDLS and CDR2 YYNGEE. The chain's CDR3 is CASRALVADSTDTQYF. Written as DNA, the CDR3 is TGTGCCAGCAGAGCCTTGGTGGCGGATAGCACAGATACGCAGTATTTT.

V usage is TRBV6-1 and J usage is TRBJ1-4; possible D gene TRBD1, 6 bases. The CDR3 has 15 amino acids. Trimming removed 6 bases from V and 3 bases from J, with 14 bases in between. CDR1 and CDR2 from the germline V gene are MNHNS and SASEGT. CDR3 sequence: CASSGTGLANEKLFF. Written as DNA, the CDR3 is TGTGCCAGCAGCGGTACAGGGTTAGCTAATGAAAAACTGTTTTTT.

This clone has a handful of counts. The gene calls are TRBV4-2 and TRBJ2-6; TRBD1 aligns across 9 bases. CDR3 size: 16 residues. The germline gives CDR1 LGHNA, CDR2 YNFKEQ. V trimming: 3 bases; J trimming: 1 base; junction bases outside the gene matches: 1. CDR3 bases: TGTGCCAGCAGCCAGGACAGGGGATCTGGGGCCAACGTCCTGACTTTC. It is translated as CASSQDRGSGANVLTF.

By share, this clone ranks as medium-sized. The chain employs TRBV25-1 and TRBJ2-5; 7 bases align to TRBD2. Germline CDR1 and CDR2: MGHDK and SYGVNS. V lost 6 bases to trimming and J lost 4 bases; unmatched junction nucleotides: 8. The CDR3 consists of 14 residues. CDR3: CASSPRERGETQYF. The CDR3 DNA reads TGTGCCAGCAGCCCCCGGGAGCGGGGAGAGACCCAGTACTTC.

This clone was seen just once. This chain connects TRBV5-4 to TRBJ2-7; D remains unclear. Trimming removed 4 bases from V and 3 bases from J, with 17 bases in between. CDR3 size: 15 residues. Looked up from germline, CDR1 is SGHNT and CDR2 is YYREEE (reference sequence). In DNA, the CDR3 is TGTGCCAGCAGCCCCGTAGGTAGCCGGCACTACGAGCAGTACTTC. This gives the protein CASSPVGSRHYEQYF.